Shown below are 16 T cell receptor beta chains from a single sample sequenced in a study of regulatory T cells in long-lasting Graves disease. Time point specified: persistent/refractory GD, antithyroid drugs over 5 years with positive TRAb. RNA isolated from PBMCs was used to make the TCR library. Library construction for TCR beta used iRepertoire HTBI primers and Arm-PCR of CDR3 regions. TCRdb redid the calling of the multiplex PCR reads with MiXCR, one entry per CDR3 protein. The table records 300,000 to 350,000 distinct CDR3 sequences, 15% to 20% of them present only once. Sequenced material: peripheral blood mononuclear cells (PBMCs), taken when the disease was refractory, from a patient treated with antithyroid drugs. The receptors derive from a female donor with Graves disease.

This chain joins TRBV28 and TRBJ2-1; D unclear. The germline V gene encodes CDR1 MDHEN and CDR2 SYDVKM. The length of the CDR3 is 12 residues. The V and J ends lost 6 bases and 5 bases respectively, with 8 bases between them. CDR3 nucleotide sequence: TGTGCCAGCAGAAGGACCCACAATGAGCAGTTCTTC. Protein: CASRRTHNEQFF. Supplemented by reference TRBV28 and TRBJ2-1, the full variable domain reads DVKVTQSSRYLVKRTGEKVFLECVQDMDHENMFWYRQDPGLGLRLIYFSYDVKMKEKGDIPEGYSVSREKKERFSLILESASTNQTSMYLCASRRTHNEQFFGPGTRLTVL.

This clonotype occurred many times. This chain connects TRBV2 to TRBJ1-2; D is unresolved. From germline, CDR1 is SNHLY and CDR2 FYNNEI. This CDR3 is built from 10 residues. The V gene lost 3 bases and the J gene lost 11 bases, with 7 bases spanning the gap. In nucleotides, the CDR3 is TGTGCCAGCAGTGACCGTTGGTACACCTTC. Protein: CASSDRWYTF.

This clonotype was detected only a few times. The CDR3 is CASRQRQEATEAFF. For the CDR3, the DNA is TGTGCCAGCAGGCAGAGACAGGAAGCGACTGAAGCTTTCTTT. The genes are TRBV3-1 and TRBJ1-1; possibly TRBD1 for D (6 bases). The CDR3 totals 14 residues. Per the germline V gene, CDR1 is LGHDT and CDR2 is YNNKEL (reference sequence). The ends were cut back, 6 bases at V and 5 bases at J, with 16 bases in the middle. The variable domain in full, with the rest retrieved from reference TRBV3-1 and TRBJ1-1, is DTAVSQTPKYLVTQMGNDKSIKCEQNLGHDTMYWYKQDSKKFLKIMFSYNNKELIINETVPNRFSPKSPDKAHLNLHINSLELGDSAVYFCASRQRQEATEAFFGQGTRLTVV.

The chain joins TRBV3-1 to TRBJ1-2; unclear D gene. The CDR3 loop spans 12 amino acids. CDR1 and CDR2 (germline): LGHDT, YNNKEL (reference sequence). The CDR3 is CVSGKGFYGYTF. The CDR3 coding sequence is TGTGTTAGCGGGAAGGGCTTCTATGGCTACACCTTC.

CDR3 sequence: CASSSPGFEGHTDTQYF. In nucleotides, the CDR3 is TGTGCCAGCAGCTCTCCGGGTTTCGAGGGGCACACAGATACGCAGTATTTT. V is TRBV5-6 and J is TRBJ2-3; D possibly uses TRBD1 or TRBD2 (5 bases each). Germline CDR1 SGHDT, CDR2 YYEEEE. V gave up 3 bases and J gave up 2 bases, with 19 bases separating them. The CDR3 spans 17 residues. Full variable domain (missing parts from reference TRBV5-6 and TRBJ2-3): DAGVTQSPTHLIKTRGQQVTLRCSPKSGHDTVSWYQQALGQGPQFIFQYYEEEERQRGNFPDRFSGHQFPNYSSELNVNALLLGDSALYLCASSSPGFEGHTDTQYFGPGTRLTVL.

This clonotype occurred many times. The chain employs TRBV12-3 or TRBV12-4 and TRBJ1-2; D possibly corresponds to TRBD1 (6 bases). V lost 7 bases and J lost 13, with 16 bases in between. There are 11 residues in the CDR3. Here the CDR3 reads CASTPGQFVTF. The CDR3 nucleotides are TGTGCCAGCACCCCCGGACAGTTTGTCACCTTC.

The chain uses TRBV4-1 and TRBJ1-2; D is unresolved. The CDR3 runs 14 residues. Germline values: CDR1 MGHRA, CDR2 YSYEKL. Trimming left V 5 bases short and J 6 bases short, with 16 bases between. The CDR3 sequence is CASSVPYTRDGYTF. Here the CDR3 DNA reads TGCGCCAGCAGCGTGCCCTACACCCGGGATGGCTACACCTTC.

On this clonotype: This may come from a read error, since a much larger clone is one base off. The rearrangement links TRBV20-1 to TRBJ2-5; 7 positions agree with TRBD1. The V segment lost 6 bases and the J segment 5 bases; nucleotides outside the gene matches: 15. CDR1 and CDR2 from the germline V gene are DFQATT and SNEGSKA (reference sequence). This CDR3 contains 15 residues. The CDR3 DNA reads TGCAGTGCGTCCAGGGGACAGTTCGGGGCTGAGACCCAGTACTTC. Protein sequence: CSASRGQFGAETQYF.

This chain joins TRBV6-5 and TRBJ1-6, with D perhaps TRBD1 (6 bases). CDR1 is MNHEY and CDR2 is SVGAGI in the germline V gene. The CDR3 runs to 13 residues. Trimming stripped 2 bases from V and 9 bases from J, with 8 bases between. As DNA, the CDR3 is TGTGCCAGCAGTTACGGGGGCAGTTCACCCCTCCACTTT. It yields the protein CASSYGGSSPLHF.

This clonotype was counted once. The V and J genes are TRBV14 and TRBJ1-6; D is undetermined. Germline loops: CDR1 SGHDN, CDR2 FVKESK. V gave up 1 base and J gave up 6 bases, with 4 bases separating them. The CDR3 sequence is 13 residues long. The CDR3 spells CASSQAPNSPLHF. As DNA, the CDR3 is TGTGCCAGCAGCCAAGCCCCTAATTCACCCCTCCACTTT.

Worth noting for this clonotype: The junction departs from the called germline gene at one end, perhaps through a read error. This chain links TRBV3-1 with TRBJ2-7, with 7 nucleotides matching TRBD2. CDR3 length: 15 amino acids. From germline, CDR1 is LGHDT and CDR2 YNNKEL (reference sequence). The CDR3 sequence: CASSQAKRGHYGQYF. The CDR3 DNA sequence: TGTGCCAGCAGCCAAGCCAAGCGGGGCCACTACGGGCAGTACTTC.

This clonotype has at least ten counts. The rearrangement joins TRBV28 to TRBJ1-5; maybe TRBD1 (5 bases). The CDR3 runs 12 residues. With 7 bases removed from V and 11 bases from J, the gap between germline ends came to 15 bases. CDR1 and CDR2 (germline): MDHEN, SYDVKM. DNA of the CDR3: TGTGCCAGCATCGCATCCGGGGGGGCCCAGCATTTT. It encodes CASIASGGAQHF.

This clonotype was counted many times. The chain links TRBV2 to TRBJ1-5; a possible D gene is TRBD1 (5 bases). The CDR3 consists of 14 residues. CDR1 and CDR2 from the germline V gene are SNHLY and FYNNEI. The V and J ends lost 8 bases and 4 bases respectively, with 15 bases between them. CDR3 sequence (DNA): TGTGCCAGCTCTTATGGACGGACAAATCAGCCCCAGCATTTT. It encodes CASSYGRTNQPQHF.

This clonotype was observed a handful of times. The J gene is TRBJ2-4, the V gene TRBV20-1; D is possibly TRBD1 (6 bases). This CDR3 has 16 amino acids. V lost 5 bases and J 0 bases, leaving 17 bases between the germline ends. From germline, CDR1 is DFQATT and CDR2 SNEGSKA (reference sequence). The CDR3 here is CSAQRPLRGAKNIQYF. CDR3 nucleotides: TGCAGTGCTCAGAGGCCCCTCAGGGGAGCCAAAAACATTCAGTACTTC.

This clonotype was found many times. The chain employs TRBV29-1 and TRBJ1-2; 7 positions match TRBD1. The CDR3 is 12 residues long. With V trimmed by 5 bases and J by 5 bases, 5 bases remained unmatched. Germline V lookup: CDR1 SQVTM, CDR2 ANQGSEA. The CDR3: CSVFGTEYGYTF. As DNA, the CDR3 is TGCAGCGTTTTCGGGACAGAATATGGCTACACCTTC.

This clonotype appeared many times. This chain joins TRBV11-1 and TRBJ2-5; 10 bases are shared with TRBD2. CDR1 and CDR2 (germline): SGHAT, FQDESV (reference sequence). V was clipped by 3 bases and J by 1 base; unmatched bases: 2. This CDR3 is 15 amino acids long. The CDR3 nucleotides are TGTGCCAGCAGCTTTCGGACTAGCGGCCAAGAGACCCAGTACTTC. Residues: CASSFRTSGQETQYF.